The rows below give T cell receptor beta chains drawn from one sample of a study of cytomegalovirus exposure and HLA in healthy donors. Sequencing used immunoSEQ multiplex PCR; TCRdb keeps in-frame clones, though not all of them. Of around 210,000 clones listed, 82% are singletons. The sample comprised PBMCs. The receptor source for this set is a woman between 35 and 50 years old in good health and CMV-seronegative. CDR3s include the opening cysteine and the closing phenylalanine or tryptophan. The D gene is left open where the match is weak. Clone sizes are given selectively: once, few, many, or a class where the clone is expanded.

v_call,clone_size,j_call,d_call,cdr3_aa,cdr3_nt
TRBV7-9,-,TRBJ1-1,-,CASSSKTGFNTEAFF,TGTGCCAGCAGCTCTAAGACAGGATTTAACACTGAAGCTTTCTTT
TRBV30,-,TRBJ1-5,TRBD1,CAWSPRDRGFNQPQHF,TGTGCCTGGAGCCCCCGGGACAGGGGCTTCAATCAGCCCCAGCATTTT
TRBV5-4,-,TRBJ2-5,-,CASTPTQGSETQYF,TGTGCCAGCACCCCAACCCAGGGATCGGAGACCCAGTACTTC
TRBV5-1,-,TRBJ2-2,-,CASSLVGANTGELFF,TGCGCCAGCAGCCTGGTGGGGGCTAACACCGGGGAGCTGTTTTTT
TRBV6-4,-,TRBJ2-7,-,CASSPGGQGVKYF,TGTGCCAGCAGTCCGGGGGGGCAGGGGGTGAAGTACTTC
TRBV6-5,-,TRBJ2-7,TRBD2,CASGTSETYEQYF,TGTGCCAGCGGGACTAGCGAGACCTACGAGCAGTACTTC
TRBV19,-,TRBJ1-5,-,CASMLRGSNQPQHF,TGTGCCAGTATGCTCAGGGGAAGCAATCAGCCCCAGCATTTT
TRBV7-9,once,TRBJ2-3,TRBD2,CASSPGTIMITDTQYF,TGTGCCAGCAGCCCAGGGACTATCATGATCACAGATACGCAGTATTTT
TRBV18,-,TRBJ1-1,-,CASSPTDGVNTEAFF,TGTGCCAGCTCACCAACGGACGGGGTGAACACTGAAGCTTTCTTT
TRBV4-1,-,TRBJ1-5,-,CASSQARGTGSNQPQHF,TGCGCCAGCAGCCAAGCGAGGGGAACAGGGAGCAATCAGCCCCAGCATTTT
TRBV27,-,TRBJ2-7,TRBD1,CASSSIRDRYNEQYF,TGTGCCAGCAGTTCGATCCGGGACAGGTATAACGAGCAGTACTTC
TRBV6-5,-,TRBJ2-7,-,CASSYSGGSYEQYF,TGTGCCAGCAGTTACTCAGGGGGCTCCTACGAGCAGTACTTC
TRBV25-1,-,TRBJ1-1,-,CASSEFEGQGPFF,TGTGCCAGCAGTGAATTCGAGGGTCAGGGGCCTTTCTTT
TRBV28,-,TRBJ2-5,-,CASSPPLGAETQYF,TGTGCCAGCAGCCCTCCCTTGGGGGCAGAGACCCAGTACTTC
TRBV6-6,-,TRBJ2-7,TRBD2,CASHGLADYEQYF,TGTGCCAGCCACGGACTAGCGGACTACGAGCAGTACTTC
TRBV9,-,TRBJ1-3,TRBD1,CASSVDRPGGYSGNTIYF,TGTGCCAGCAGCGTAGATCGTCCAGGGGGCTATTCTGGAAACACCATATATTTT
TRBV2,-,TRBJ2-7,-,CASSDPSGGVPYEQYF,TGTGCCAGCAGTGATCCCAGCGGAGGAGTACCCTACGAGCAGTACTTC
TRBV14,-,TRBJ2-7,TRBD2,CASSGLAGVHEQYF,TGTGCCAGCAGTGGACTAGCGGGAGTCCACGAGCAGTACTTC
TRBV6-5,-,TRBJ2-2,-,CASSYSGSTGELFF,TGTGCCAGCAGTTACTCAGGGAGCACCGGGGAGCTGTTTTTT
TRBV12-5,-,TRBJ1-5,TRBD1,CASGLGTAQPQHF,TGTGCTAGTGGTTTAGGGACAGCTCAGCCCCAGCATTTT
TRBV30,-,TRBJ1-1,-,CAGLQVGTEAFF,TGTGCCGGCCTCCAGGTCGGCACTGAAGCTTTCTTT
TRBV7-6,-,TRBJ2-1,TRBD2,CASSLVTVRAGGEQFF,TGTGCCAGCAGCTTGGTGACAGTTCGAGCGGGAGGTGAGCAGTTCTTC
TRBV19,-,TRBJ2-4,TRBD1,CASSSRDRGDIQYF,TGTGCCAGTAGTAGCCGGGACAGGGGGGACATTCAGTACTTC
TRBV27,-,TRBJ1-5,-,CASSLSGVPNQPQHF,TGTGCCAGCAGTTTATCAGGGGTCCCCAATCAGCCCCAGCATTTT
TRBV6-4,-,TRBJ1-1,-,CTSSAQGGTEAFF,TGTACCAGCAGTGCACAGGGTGGGACTGAAGCTTTCTTT
TRBV25-1,-,TRBJ2-7,TRBD1,CASRDRGLSSYEQYF,TGTGCCAGCAGAGACAGGGGCCTGAGCTCCTACGAGCAGTACTTC
TRBV7-3,-,TRBJ2-3,-,CASSLSISVTHTQYF,TGTGCCAGCAGCTTAAGTATTAGCGTAACACATACGCAGTATTTT
TRBV10-3,-,TRBJ1-1,-,CAISELAANTEAFF,TGTGCCATCAGTGAGCTAGCAGCGAACACTGAAGCTTTCTTT
TRBV2,-,TRBJ2-1,TRBD2,CASSEPGVAGISYNEQFF,TGTGCCAGCAGTGAACCTGGGGTAGCGGGAATCTCCTACAATGAGCAGTTCTTC
TRBV11-2,-,TRBJ2-7,-,CASGHRVAGSEQYF,TGTGCCAGCGGACACCGTGTGGCGGGAAGTGAGCAGTACTTC